Following are 25 T cell receptor beta chains from one sample sequenced in a study of cytomegalovirus exposure and HLA in healthy donors. The PCR employed 60 Vbeta primers together with 13 Jbeta primers. Using immunoSEQ multiplex PCR, the repertoire was profiled, and TCRdb retains in-frame clones only, with some absent. Of 100,000 to 120,000 clones in the sample, just over 75% were seen once. The sample consisted of PBMCs. The receptors were sampled from a man in his forties in good health and CMV-seropositive.

This chain connects TRBV28 to TRBJ2-5; the match to TRBD1 covers 9 bases. The J call is doubtful: the DNA matches TRBJ2-7 better. The V gene's germline CDR1 is MDHEN and CDR2 SYDVKM. This CDR3 contains 14 residues. This chain's CDR3 is CASRGQTGGYEQYF. The CDR3 nucleotides are TGTGCCAGCAGAGGCCAGACAGGGGGCTACGAGCAGTACTTC.

The V and J genes are TRBV27 and TRBJ1-5; tentative D call: TRBD1 (6 bases). The germline gives CDR1 MNHEY, CDR2 SMNVEV (reference sequence). This CDR3 comprises 14 residues. V was shortened by 8 bases and J by 6 bases, with 17 bases between the two germline ends. CDR3 sequence reads: CASAVGGQTQPQHF. CDR3 nucleotides: TGTGCCAGCGCCGTGGGGGGGCAAACTCAGCCCCAGCATTTT.

The rearrangement joins TRBV7-6 to TRBJ2-7, with 7 bases matching TRBD2. The CDR3 is 13 residues long. Germline V gene lookup returns CDR1 SGHVS and CDR2 FNYEAQ. The V segment lost 5 bases and the J segment 7 bases; nucleotides outside the gene matches: 8. CDR3 nucleotide sequence: TGTGCCAGCAGCGGGCGGGAGTCGGGAGAGCAGTACTTC. It yields the protein CASSGRESGEQYF.

The chain carries TRBV9 and TRBJ2-2; 11 nucleotides agree with TRBD2. V lost 1 base, J lost 4 bases, and 12 bases stayed unmatched. The CDR3 has 19 amino acids. The germline gives CDR1 SGDLS, CDR2 YYNGEE. The CDR3 nucleotides read TGTGCCAGCAGCGTAACCAACTTAGCGGGGGGGCTGGGCACCGGGGAGCTGTTTTTT. Amino acids: CASSVTNLAGGLGTGELFF. The complete variable domain, with remaining parts taken from reference TRBV9 and TRBJ2-2, reads DSGVTQTPKHLITATGQRVTLRCSPRSGDLSVYWYQQSLDQGLQFLIQYYNGEERAKGNILERFSAQQFPDLHSELNLSSLELGDSALYFCASSVTNLAGGLGTGELFFGEGSRLTVL.

This clone has just a few counts. The rearrangement links TRBV19 to TRBJ2-3; D is uncertain. V lost 5 bases, J lost 3 bases, and 15 bases lay in between. Germline values: CDR1 LNHDA, CDR2 SQIVND (reference sequence). The CDR3 has 15 amino acids. CDR3 nucleotide sequence: TGTGCCAGTAGTCCAACCGCCTCTAGGACAGATACGCAGTATTTT. It encodes CASSPTASRTDTQYF.

J is TRBJ1-1 and V is TRBV30; TRBD1 agrees at 7 bases. This CDR3 spans 12 amino acids. The germline gives CDR1 GTSNPN, CDR2 SVGIG (reference sequence). After removal of 5 bases from V and 9 bases from J, the junction contained 9 bases not matched to a gene. The chain's CDR3 is CAWGRGDSQAFF. The CDR3, as DNA: TGTGCCTGGGGTAGGGGGGACAGCCAAGCTTTCTTT.

This chain's CDR3 is CASSPDRGTAFF. CDR3 DNA sequence: TGTGCCAGCTCACCGGACAGGGGAACAGCTTTCTTT. The J gene is TRBJ1-1, the V gene TRBV18, with 9 bases matching TRBD1. From germline, CDR1 is KGHSH and CDR2 LQKENI. J lost 10 bases, V lost 3 bases, and 3 bases had no gene match. This CDR3 has 12 residues. The variable domain in full, completed from reference TRBV18 and TRBJ1-1, reads NAGVMQNPRHLVRRRGQEARLRCSPMKGHSHVYWYRQLPEEGLKFMVYLQKENIIDESGMPKERFSAEFPKEGPSILRIQQVVRGDSAAYFCASSPDRGTAFFGQGTRLTVV.

The J gene is TRBJ2-3, the V gene TRBV7-2, with TRBD2 matching 11 bases. Germline-derived CDR1 and CDR2 are SGHTA and FQGNSA. V dropped 1 base and J dropped 7; count of bases not matched to a gene: 10. This CDR3 contains 17 residues. The CDR3 bases are TGTGCCAGCAGCTTAGATGGGACTAGCGGCCTATTGAATACGCAGTATTTT. As protein: CASSLDGTSGLLNTQYF.

This clone came up once. This chain uses TRBV5-4 with TRBJ2-1, with 11 bases aligning to TRBD2. CDR3 length equals 15 residues. From germline, CDR1 is SGHNT and CDR2 YYREEE (reference sequence). The V gene end was trimmed by 4 bases and the J gene end by 13 bases; junction bases not matched to a gene: 13. This CDR3 is CASSTPSGGTTLQFF. The CDR3 DNA reads as TGTGCCAGCAGCACCCCTAGCGGGGGGACCACCCTTCAGTTCTTC.

The chain uses TRBV11-2 and TRBJ2-3; 11 bases align to TRBD1. The germline V gene encodes CDR1 SGHAT and CDR2 FQNNGV. This CDR3 has 17 amino acids. The trim removed 5 bases at V and 2 bases at J, leaving 9 bases unmatched. The CDR3 nucleotides read TGTGCCAGCAGCGCGCGCTGGACAGGGGGCTTCACAGATACGCAGTATTTT. This translates into CASSARWTGGFTDTQYF.

V and J are TRBV12-5 and TRBJ1-6; D ambiguous. Per germline, CDR1 LGHNT and CDR2 FRNRAP. V dropped 5 bases and J dropped 7 bases, with 18 bases sitting between them. The CDR3 covers 16 residues. The CDR3 DNA reads as TGTGCTAGTGGTCCGGTAGAAGGACGGAGGAATTCACCCCTCCACTTT. Translating gives CASGPVEGRRNSPLHF.

The chain recombines TRBV9 with TRBJ2-5; D might be TRBD1 (5 bases). CDR3 length: 15 amino acids. The V gene's germline CDR1 is SGDLS and CDR2 YYNGEE. Trimming cost V 0 bases and J 5 bases, with 14 bases left between them. The CDR3 DNA reads as TGTGCCAGCAGCGTAGAGGGGTGGATGGGCGAGACCCAGTACTTC. Its protein product is CASSVEGWMGETQYF.

Comments on this clone: At one boundary the junction diverges from the germline segment, which might be a read error. V gene TRBV11-3 combines with J gene TRBJ2-6, with 9 bases lining up with TRBD1. Germline V gene sequence: CDR1 SGHNT, CDR2 YENEEA. This CDR3 has 19 residues. The DNA for the CDR3 is TGTGCCAGCAGCTTGGTGGGGACAGGGTTTAGGCCTGGGGCCAACGGCCTGACTTTC. As protein: CASSLVGTGFRPGANGLTF. Supplemented by reference TRBV11-3 and TRBJ2-6, the full variable domain reads EAGVVQSPRYKIIEKKQPVAFWCNPISGHNTLYWYLQNLGQGPELLIRYENEEAVDDSQLPKDRFSAERLKGVDSTLKIQPAELGDSAVYLCASSLVGTGFRPGANGLTFGAGSRLTVL.

The V call is TRBV7-2, the J call TRBJ2-1; 7 nucleotides line up with TRBD1. Germline-derived CDR1 and CDR2 are SGHTA and FQGNSA. The length of the CDR3 is 17 residues. V lost 3 bases and J lost 6; bases outside the gene matches: 14. The CDR3 loop reads CASSFFYPGAGGNEQFF. The CDR3 bases are TGTGCCAGCAGCTTCTTTTATCCAGGGGCAGGGGGCAATGAGCAGTTCTTC.

The chain joins TRBV27 to TRBJ1-1, with D perhaps matching TRBD1 (6 bases). Germline V CDR1 and CDR2: MNHEY, SMNVEV (reference sequence). The CDR3 extends over 13 amino acids. With 3 bases removed from V and 3 bases from J, the gap between germline ends came to 8 bases. The CDR3: CASSFTGYTEAFF. Here the CDR3 DNA reads TGTGCCAGCAGTTTTACAGGGTACACTGAAGCTTTCTTT.

The rearrangement joins TRBV5-1 to TRBJ2-2; 11 nucleotides match TRBD1. With V trimmed by 3 bases and J by 4 bases, 2 bases remained unmatched. Germline CDR1 is SGHRS and CDR2 is YFSETQ. The CDR3 has 15 residues. The CDR3 is CASSWGQGVTGELFF. The CDR3 DNA reads TGCGCCAGCAGCTGGGGACAGGGGGTCACCGGGGAGCTGTTTTTT.

J is TRBJ1-1 and V is TRBV7-2, with D possibly matching TRBD1 (5 bases). Germline V lookup: CDR1 SGHTA, CDR2 FQGNSA. The CDR3 runs to 14 residues. Trimming left V 2 bases short and J 4 bases short, with 11 bases between. This CDR3 reads CASSLNRGGTEAFF. CDR3 nucleotide sequence: TGTGCCAGCAGCTTAAATCGGGGGGGCACTGAAGCTTTCTTT.

This clone was observed once. The chain combines TRBV11-1 with TRBJ1-2; a possible D gene is TRBD1 (6 bases). This CDR3 has 15 amino acids. Trimming took off 5 bases at V and 2 bases at J, with 15 bases between the two ends. Germline lookup yields CDR1 SGHAT and CDR2 FQDESV (reference sequence). The DNA for the CDR3 is TGTGCCAGCAGCCGGGGGGGCGAGACCAACTATGGCTACACCTTC. Amino acid sequence: CASSRGGETNYGYTF.

The V gene is TRBV2, the J gene TRBJ2-1, with TRBD1 as a possible D gene (5 bases). The V gene lost 4 bases and the J gene lost 6 bases, with 10 bases spanning the gap. The CDR3 loop spans 13 amino acids. Germline V gene lookup returns CDR1 SNHLY and CDR2 FYNNEI. DNA for the CDR3: TGTGCCAGCAGTGGGGGCGGTCTCAATGAGCAGTTCTTC. This codes for CASSGGGLNEQFF.

This chain uses TRBV18 with TRBJ2-7, with 8 bases fitting TRBD1. This CDR3 contains 15 residues. J was trimmed by 5 bases and V by 4 bases; bases with no gene match: 10. Looked up from germline, CDR1 is KGHSH and CDR2 is LQKENI. CDR3 DNA sequence: TGTGCCAGCTCACGAGGACAGGGACCCAATAACGAGCAGTACTTC. Protein sequence: CASSRGQGPNNEQYF.

The chain couples TRBV19 to TRBJ1-5; D unresolved. Germline-derived CDR1 and CDR2 are LNHDA and SQIVND (reference sequence). The CDR3 runs to 13 residues. V was pared by 7 bases and J by 1 base, with 8 bases between. As DNA, the CDR3 is TGTGCCAGTAAGGTCGGGAGCAATCAGCCCCAGCATTTT. Translating it yields CASKVGSNQPQHF.

The chain employs TRBV7-6 and TRBJ2-3; TRBD2 matches at 10 bases. CDR1 SGHVS and CDR2 FNYEAQ come from the germline V gene. With V trimmed by 2 bases and J by 3 bases, 11 bases remained unmatched. The CDR3 sequence is 18 residues long. In DNA, the CDR3 is TGTGCCAGCAGCTTAAGGCCCCCCCTAGCGGGAGAGACAGATACGCAGTATTTT. It codes for CASSLRPPLAGETDTQYF.

The chain is built from TRBV5-1 and TRBJ1-1; 9 nucleotides line up with TRBD1. The CDR3 is 15 residues long. The V gene end was trimmed by 6 bases and the J gene end by 4 bases; junction bases not matched to a gene: 10. CDR1 and CDR2 (germline): SGHRS, YFSETQ. CDR3 in DNA: TGCGCCAGCACATCTAATACAGGGGGCGGCACTGAAGCTTTCTTT. Amino acid sequence: CASTSNTGGGTEAFF.

J is TRBJ1-1 and V is TRBV7-2, with 8 nucleotides matching TRBD1. The CDR3 contains 15 residues. The junction had 2 bases not matched to a gene; V was cut back by 1 base and J by 1 base. Per the germline V gene, CDR1 is SGHTA and CDR2 is FQGNSA. The CDR3 loop is CASSLGGTGNTEAFF. For the CDR3, the DNA is TGTGCCAGCAGCTTAGGGGGGACAGGGAACACTGAAGCTTTCTTT.

This clone was observed a handful of times. The chain carries TRBV5-5 and TRBJ2-7; TRBD1 might be the D (5 bases). This CDR3 region has 15 residues. V gave up 2 bases and J gave up 3 bases, with 15 bases separating them. Germline V CDR1 and CDR2: SGHKS, YYEKEE (reference sequence). The CDR3 DNA sequence: TGTGCCAGCAGCTTAGTTTTTGCAGGGTTCTACGAGCAGTACTTC. Protein product: CASSLVFAGFYEQYF. The full variable domain, completed using reference TRBV5-5 and TRBJ2-7, is DAGVTQSPTHLIKTRGQQVTLRCSPISGHKSVSWYQQVLGQGPQFIFQYYEKEERGRGNFPDRFSARQFPNYSSELNVNALLLGDSALYLCASSLVFAGFYEQYFGPGTRLTVT.